This T cell receptor (beta chain) was sequenced during a study of shared clonotypes between healthy human individuals. About the research overall: Three plates were used per donor for CD4 naive, three for CD4 memory, two for CD8 naive and one for CD8 memory. Study-level findings and limits: Limited genetic and exposure-history diversity came from having few donors. Rarefaction demonstrated incomplete sorted-subset sequencing despite large depth. Only blood underwent sampling, and tissue repertoires likely differ.

Assay used: immunoSEQ multiplex PCR; TCRdb lists only in-frame clones, some missing. The sample has about 2 million clones, less than 95% seen once. Positive CCR7 selection of CD45RO-negative cells yielded the naive CD8 cells, and terminally differentiated effector memory CD45RA+ cells were excluded. Points on this clone: Its antigen is unknown.

V lost 4 bases and J 0 bases, leaving 13 bases between the germline ends. Per germline, CDR1 SGHRS and CDR2 YFSETQ. The CDR3 length is 15 residues. The chain couples TRBV5-1 to TRBJ2-5, with D tentatively TRBD2 (6 bases). The sequenced sample consisted of naive CD8+ T cells sorted from blood. The receptor was isolated from a man aged 18 to 35 in good health. DNA for the CDR3: TGCGCCAGCAGCCCCCCCGGGGGATACCAAGAGACCCAGTACTTC. This sequence encodes CASSPPGGYQETQYF. The full variable domain, rest sourced from reference TRBV5-1 and TRBJ2-5, is KAGVTQTPRYLIKTRGQQVTLSCSPISGHRSVSWYQQTPGQGLQFLFEYFSETQRNKGNFPGRFSGRQFSNSRSEMNVSTLELGDSALYLCASSPPGGYQETQYFGPGTRLLVL.